The 9 T cell receptor beta chains below come from one sample, sequenced in a study of T cell responses to AZD1222 COVID-19 vaccine. Sequencing was performed with immunoSEQ multiplex PCR; in TCRdb, only in-frame clones are kept and a portion is missing. The data contain more than 50,000 clones, approximately 88% of them singletons. The specimen was peripheral blood, collected on day 0 of AZD1222 vaccination. Every receptor here comes from an adult in good health.

The chain is built from TRBV28 and TRBJ2-7; D is possibly TRBD2 (7 bases). V lost 1 base to trimming and J lost 7 bases, with 14 bases between them. The CDR3 runs to 14 residues. Germline lookup yields CDR1 MDHEN and CDR2 SYDVKM. As DNA, the CDR3 is TGTGCCAGCAGTTTATTTGGGGGGGCTGGAGAGCAGTACTTC. This translates into CASSLFGGAGEQYF.

J is TRBJ1-6 and V is TRBV27; a weak D match, TRBD1 (5 bases). The CDR3 is 14 residues long. The germline V gene encodes CDR1 MNHEY and CDR2 SMNVEV (reference sequence). V lost 6 bases to trimming and J lost 8 bases, with 14 bases between them. The CDR3, as DNA: TGTGCCAGCAGCCTAGGGACTGATCATTCACCCCTCCACTTT. Translation gives CASSLGTDHSPLHF.

The CDR3 DNA is TGTGCCAGTAGTATGGGATCCGGGCCTGAGCAGTTCTTC. As protein: CASSMGSGPEQFF. The chain joins TRBV19 to TRBJ2-1; D unclear. The germline gives CDR1 LNHDA, CDR2 SQIVND (reference sequence). V lost 3 bases, J lost 9 bases, and 12 bases lay in between. The CDR3 sequence is 13 residues long.

The J gene is TRBJ1-1, the V gene TRBV12-3 or TRBV12-4; no clear D gene. Trimming pared 5 bases from V and 7 bases from J, leaving 11 bases between. The CDR3 length is 12 residues. CDR3 sequence: CASSSVRLEAFF. DNA of the CDR3: TGTGCCAGCAGTAGCGTGAGGCTTGAAGCTTTCTTT.

The rearrangement links TRBV6-2 or TRBV6-3 to TRBJ1-3; D is ambiguous. Germline loops: CDR1 MNHEY, CDR2 SVGEGT. V was shortened by 2 bases and J by 0 bases, with 8 bases between the two germline ends. This CDR3 has 15 residues. The CDR3 nucleotides read TGTGCCAGCAGTTACACGGACTTCTCTGGAAACACCATATATTTT. The encoded protein is CASSYTDFSGNTIYF.

The chain has TRBV28 and TRBJ1-4; 12 bases match TRBD1. Germline CDR1 and CDR2: MDHEN and SYDVKM. V trimming: 4 bases; J trimming: 5 bases; junction bases outside the gene matches: 11. The CDR3 totals 18 residues. DNA of the CDR3: TGTGCCAGCAGTTCCCCAGGGGACAGGGGGCCCGTGAATGAAAAACTGTTTTTT. It translates to CASSSPGDRGPVNEKLFF.

The rearrangement links TRBV4-1 to TRBJ2-1, with 12 bases lining up with TRBD2. This CDR3 is 16 amino acids long. CDR1 is MGHRA and CDR2 is YSYEKL in the germline V gene. Unmatched junction bases numbered 2, after V lost 4 bases and J lost 1 base. The CDR3 loop is CASSPSGRGSYNEQFF. The CDR3 DNA is TGCGCCAGCAGCCCTAGCGGGAGGGGGTCCTACAATGAGCAGTTCTTC.

The V and J genes are TRBV10-3 and TRBJ1-1; D remains unclear. CDR1 is ENHRY, CDR2 SYGVKD, per germline. The CDR3 covers 11 residues. V lost 6 bases and J 7 bases, leaving 9 bases between the germline ends. The CDR3 DNA reads TGTGCCATCAGGAACCAGATTGAAGCTTTCTTT. It is translated as CAIRNQIEAFF.

The chain uses TRBV6-1 and TRBJ2-7; the D gene could be TRBD1 or TRBD2 (6 bases each). The germline V and J ends were trimmed by 2 bases and 3 bases, with 26 bases remaining between them. CDR3 length: 19 residues. The V gene's germline CDR1 is MNHNS and CDR2 SASEGT. The CDR3 reads CASSEFVVGGGGRGYEQYF. Written as DNA, the CDR3 is TGTGCCAGCAGTGAATTTGTCGTGGGGGGCGGAGGAAGGGGCTACGAGCAGTACTTC.